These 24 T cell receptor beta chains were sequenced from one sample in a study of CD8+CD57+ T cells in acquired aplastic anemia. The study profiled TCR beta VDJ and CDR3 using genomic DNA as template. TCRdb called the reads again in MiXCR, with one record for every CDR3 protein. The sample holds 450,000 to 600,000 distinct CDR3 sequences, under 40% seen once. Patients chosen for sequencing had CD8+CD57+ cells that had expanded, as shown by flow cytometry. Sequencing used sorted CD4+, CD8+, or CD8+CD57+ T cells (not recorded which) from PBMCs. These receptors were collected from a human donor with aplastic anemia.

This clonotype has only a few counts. This CDR3 reads CASSLLAGGSDTQYF. The CDR3 bases are TGTGCCAGCAGCTTACTAGCGGGAGGTTCAGATACGCAGTATTTT. The rearrangement joins TRBV11-2 to TRBJ2-3, with 11 bases fitting TRBD2. This CDR3 comprises 15 residues. Germline-derived CDR1 and CDR2 are SGHAT and FQNNGV. V shed 2 bases, J shed 4 bases, and the junction held 2 bases outside the gene matches.

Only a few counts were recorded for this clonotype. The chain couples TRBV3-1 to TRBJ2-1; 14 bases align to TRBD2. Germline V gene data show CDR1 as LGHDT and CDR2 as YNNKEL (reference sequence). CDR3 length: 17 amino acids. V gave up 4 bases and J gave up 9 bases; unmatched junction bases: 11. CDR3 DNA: TGTGCCAGCAGCCGACGATCCGGGACTAGCGGGAGTGTTGAGCAGTTCTTC. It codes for CASSRRSGTSGSVEQFF.

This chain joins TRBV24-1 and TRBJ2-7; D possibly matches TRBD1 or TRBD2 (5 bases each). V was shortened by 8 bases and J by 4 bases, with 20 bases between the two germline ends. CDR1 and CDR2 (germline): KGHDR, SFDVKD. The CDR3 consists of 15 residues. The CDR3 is CATIEGRPGVYEQYF. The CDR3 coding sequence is TGTGCCACCATCGAGGGGCGGCCAGGCGTATACGAGCAGTACTTC.

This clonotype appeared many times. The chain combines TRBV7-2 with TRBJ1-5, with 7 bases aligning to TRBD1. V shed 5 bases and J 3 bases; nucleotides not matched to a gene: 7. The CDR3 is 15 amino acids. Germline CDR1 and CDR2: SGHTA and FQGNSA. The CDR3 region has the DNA TGTGCCAGCAGCGCAGGGGGACAGAACAATCAGCCCCAGCATTTT. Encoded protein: CASSAGGQNNQPQHF.

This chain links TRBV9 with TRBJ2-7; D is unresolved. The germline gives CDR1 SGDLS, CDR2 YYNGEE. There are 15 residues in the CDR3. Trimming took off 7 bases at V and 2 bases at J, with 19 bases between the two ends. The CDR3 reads CASSPVSLTTYEQYF. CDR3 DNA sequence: TGTGCCAGCTCACCCGTCTCCCTGACAACCTACGAGCAGTACTTC.

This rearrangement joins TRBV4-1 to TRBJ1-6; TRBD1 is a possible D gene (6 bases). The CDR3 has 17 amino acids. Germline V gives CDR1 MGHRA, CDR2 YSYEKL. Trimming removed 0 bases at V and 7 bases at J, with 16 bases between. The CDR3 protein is CASSQDKSRGNNSPLHF. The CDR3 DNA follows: TGCGCCAGCAGCCAAGATAAATCAAGGGGGAACAATTCACCCCTCCACTTT.

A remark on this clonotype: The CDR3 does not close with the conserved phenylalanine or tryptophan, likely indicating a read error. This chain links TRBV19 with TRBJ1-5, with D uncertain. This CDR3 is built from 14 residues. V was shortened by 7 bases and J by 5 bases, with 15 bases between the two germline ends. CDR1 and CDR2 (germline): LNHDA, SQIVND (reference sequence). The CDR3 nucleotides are TGTGCCAGTACAAGACCTGGGAGGGATCAGCCCCAGCATCTT. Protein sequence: CASTRPGRDQPQHL.

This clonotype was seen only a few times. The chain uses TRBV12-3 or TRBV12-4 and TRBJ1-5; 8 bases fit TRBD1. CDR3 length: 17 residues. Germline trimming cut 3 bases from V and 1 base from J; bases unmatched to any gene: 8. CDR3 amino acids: CASSFSAGGYSNQPQHF. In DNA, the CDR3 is TGTGCCAGCAGTTTCTCAGCAGGGGGCTACAGCAATCAGCCCCAGCATTTT.

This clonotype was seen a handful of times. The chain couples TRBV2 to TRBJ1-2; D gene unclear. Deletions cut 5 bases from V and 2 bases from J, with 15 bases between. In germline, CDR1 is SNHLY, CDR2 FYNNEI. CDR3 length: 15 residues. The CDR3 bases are TGTGCCAGCAGTTACCGAGCGTCCTTCAACTATGGCTACACCTTC. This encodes CASSYRASFNYGYTF.

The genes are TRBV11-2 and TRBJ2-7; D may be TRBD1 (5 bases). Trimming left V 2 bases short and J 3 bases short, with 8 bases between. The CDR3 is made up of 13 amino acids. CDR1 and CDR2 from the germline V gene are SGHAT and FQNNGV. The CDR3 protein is CASSLYQGYEQYF. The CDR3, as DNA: TGTGCCAGCAGCTTATACCAGGGCTACGAGCAGTACTTC.

This CDR3 is CASSYPFLTSGGSPSTDTQYF. The CDR3 DNA reads as TGTGCCAGCAGTTACCCCTTCTTGACTAGCGGGGGATCTCCCTCCACAGATACGCAGTATTTT. This chain joins TRBV6-2 or TRBV6-3 and TRBJ2-3, with TRBD2 identical over 12 bases. CDR3 length equals 21 residues. J gave up 2 bases and V 2 bases, and 17 bases lay outside the gene matches. Germline loops: CDR1 MNHEY, CDR2 SVGEGT.

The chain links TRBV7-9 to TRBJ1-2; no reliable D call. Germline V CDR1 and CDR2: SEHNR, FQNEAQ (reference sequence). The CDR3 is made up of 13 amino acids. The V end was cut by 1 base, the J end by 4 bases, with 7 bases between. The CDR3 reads CASSLEVPYGYTF. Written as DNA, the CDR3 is TGTGCCAGCAGCTTAGAGGTGCCCTATGGCTACACCTTC.

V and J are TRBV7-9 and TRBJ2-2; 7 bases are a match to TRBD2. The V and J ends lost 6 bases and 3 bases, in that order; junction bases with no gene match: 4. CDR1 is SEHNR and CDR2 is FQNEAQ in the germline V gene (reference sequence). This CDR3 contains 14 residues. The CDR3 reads CASRPAGDTGELFF. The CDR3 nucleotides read TGTGCCAGCAGACCGGCGGGGGACACCGGGGAGCTGTTTTTT. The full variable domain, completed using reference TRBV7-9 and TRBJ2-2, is DTGVSQNPRHKITKRGQNVTFRCDPISEHNRLYWYRQTLGQGPEFLTYFQNEAQLEKSRLLSDRFSAERPKGSFSTLEIQRTEQGDSAMYLCASRPAGDTGELFFGEGSRLTVL.

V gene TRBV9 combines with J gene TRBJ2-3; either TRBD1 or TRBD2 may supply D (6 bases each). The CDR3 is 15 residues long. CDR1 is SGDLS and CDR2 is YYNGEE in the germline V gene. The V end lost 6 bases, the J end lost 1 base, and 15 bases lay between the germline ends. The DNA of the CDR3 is TGTGCCAGCACAAAGGGGGGCCCGGGCACAGATACGCAGTATTTT. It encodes CASTKGGPGTDTQYF.

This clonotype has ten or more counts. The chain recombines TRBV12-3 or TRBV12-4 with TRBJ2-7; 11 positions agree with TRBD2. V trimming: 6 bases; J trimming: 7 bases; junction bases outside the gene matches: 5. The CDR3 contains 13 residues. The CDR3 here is CASRLAGDWEQYF. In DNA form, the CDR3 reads TGTGCCAGCAGACTAGCGGGGGATTGGGAGCAGTACTTC.

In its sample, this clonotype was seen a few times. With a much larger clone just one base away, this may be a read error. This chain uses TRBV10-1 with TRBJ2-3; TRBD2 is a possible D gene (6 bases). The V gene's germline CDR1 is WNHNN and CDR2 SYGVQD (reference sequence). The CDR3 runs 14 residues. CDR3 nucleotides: TGCGCCCGCAGGGACTTTTCTAGCACAGATACGCAGTATTTT. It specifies CARRDFSSTDTQYF.

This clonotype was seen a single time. The CDR3 region has the DNA TGTGCCAGCAGCCCCGGGACAGTCGGAAACACCATATATTTT. Translation: CASSPGTVGNTIYF. V gene TRBV7-9 combines with J gene TRBJ1-3; 7 bases align to TRBD1. Germline V gene data show CDR1 as SEHNR and CDR2 as FQNEAQ (reference sequence). This CDR3 comprises 14 residues. Unmatched junction bases numbered 5, after V lost 5 bases and J lost 4 bases.

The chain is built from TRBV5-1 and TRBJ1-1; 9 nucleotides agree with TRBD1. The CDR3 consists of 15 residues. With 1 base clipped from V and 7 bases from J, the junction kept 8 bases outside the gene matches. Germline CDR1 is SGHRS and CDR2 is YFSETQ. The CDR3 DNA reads TGCGCCAGCAGCTTGCTGGGACAGGGTGGTGGTGAAGCTTTCTTT. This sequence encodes CASSLLGQGGGEAFF.

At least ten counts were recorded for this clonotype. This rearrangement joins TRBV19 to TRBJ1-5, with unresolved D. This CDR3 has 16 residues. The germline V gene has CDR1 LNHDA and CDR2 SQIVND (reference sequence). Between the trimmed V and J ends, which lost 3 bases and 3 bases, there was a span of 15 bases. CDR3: CASSIPSSGNNQPQHF. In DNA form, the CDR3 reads TGTGCCAGTAGTATCCCCTCCTCGGGGAACAATCAGCCCCAGCATTTT.

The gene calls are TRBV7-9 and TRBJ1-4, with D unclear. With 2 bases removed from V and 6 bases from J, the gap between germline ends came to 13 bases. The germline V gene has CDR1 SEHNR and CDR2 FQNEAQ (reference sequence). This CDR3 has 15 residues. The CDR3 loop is CASSLFRGRDEKLFF. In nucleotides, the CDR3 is TGTGCCAGCAGCTTATTTCGGGGAAGGGATGAAAAACTGTTTTTT.

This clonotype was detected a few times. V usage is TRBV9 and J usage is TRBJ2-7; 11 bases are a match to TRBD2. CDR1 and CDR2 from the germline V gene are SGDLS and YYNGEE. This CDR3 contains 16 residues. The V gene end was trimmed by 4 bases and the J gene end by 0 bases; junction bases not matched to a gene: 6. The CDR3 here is CASSYDSGRASYEQYF. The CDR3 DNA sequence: TGTGCCAGCAGCTATGATAGCGGGAGGGCCTCCTACGAGCAGTACTTC. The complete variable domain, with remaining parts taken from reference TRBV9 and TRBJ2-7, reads DSGVTQTPKHLITATGQRVTLRCSPRSGDLSVYWYQQSLDQGLQFLIQYYNGEERAKGNILERFSAQQFPDLHSELNLSSLELGDSALYFCASSYDSGRASYEQYFGPGTRLTVT.

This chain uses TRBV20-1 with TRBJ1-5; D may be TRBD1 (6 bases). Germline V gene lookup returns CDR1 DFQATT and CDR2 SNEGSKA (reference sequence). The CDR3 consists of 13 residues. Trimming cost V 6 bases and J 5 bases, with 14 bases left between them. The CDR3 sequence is CSAPDRKDQPQHF. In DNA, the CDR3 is TGCAGTGCCCCTGACAGGAAAGATCAGCCCCAGCATTTT.

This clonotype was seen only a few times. The CDR3 DNA reads TGCAGTGCTAGTCCCCCATTGTCTGTGAAGTACAATGAGCAGTTCTTC. Protein sequence: CSASPPLSVKYNEQFF. This chain uses TRBV20-1 with TRBJ2-1, with no clear D. Germline loops: CDR1 DFQATT, CDR2 SNEGSKA (reference sequence). The CDR3 is 16 amino acids. The V and J ends lost 3 bases and 4 bases respectively, with 19 bases between them.

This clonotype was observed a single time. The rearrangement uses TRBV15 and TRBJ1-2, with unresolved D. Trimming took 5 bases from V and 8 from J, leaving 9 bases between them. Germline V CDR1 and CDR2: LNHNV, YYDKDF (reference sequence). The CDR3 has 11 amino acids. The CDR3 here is CATSSGRGYTF. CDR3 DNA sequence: TGTGCCACCAGCTCCGGCCGAGGCTACACCTTC.